What follows are 31 T cell receptor beta chains derived from one specimen sequenced in a study of cytomegalovirus exposure and HLA in healthy donors. Primers for the PCR totalled 60 Vbeta and 13 Jbeta. Sequencing was performed with immunoSEQ multiplex PCR; in TCRdb, only in-frame clones are kept and a portion is missing. The sample includes 65,000 to 90,000 clones, over 70% of them seen just once. The specimen was PBMCs. Every receptor here comes from a man aged 40-49 years in good health and CMV-seronegative.

This clone appeared a single time. The J gene is TRBJ2-1, the V gene TRBV5-5; D is possibly TRBD2 (6 bases). V dropped 9 bases and J dropped 6 bases, with 19 bases sitting between them. The length of the CDR3 is 14 residues. The germline V gene encodes CDR1 SGHKS and CDR2 YYEKEE (reference sequence). The CDR3 DNA is TGTGCCACCCAGCTTGGGCCCGGGGGCAATGAGCAGTTCTTC. Translation gives CATQLGPGGNEQFF.

This clone showed up just once. The chain links TRBV6-5 to TRBJ2-4, with D maybe TRBD2 (7 bases). V was shortened by 2 bases and J by 1 base, with 12 bases between the two germline ends. CDR1 is MNHEY and CDR2 is SVGAGI in the germline V gene. This CDR3 is built from 16 residues. This chain's CDR3 is CASSYAGARAKNIQYF. The CDR3, as DNA: TGTGCCAGCAGTTACGCGGGGGCTAGGGCCAAAAACATTCAGTACTTC.

The chain has TRBV28 and TRBJ1-2; 10 positions agree with TRBD1. This CDR3 is built from 14 residues. The trim removed 6 bases at V and 4 bases at J, leaving 5 bases unmatched. From germline, CDR1 is MDHEN and CDR2 SYDVKM. The CDR3 DNA reads TGTGCCAGCAGCCCCGGGACAGGGGTCTATGGCTACACCTTC. It encodes CASSPGTGVYGYTF.

The gene calls are TRBV28 and TRBJ2-2; 9 bases align to TRBD2. CDR1 is MDHEN, CDR2 SYDVKM, per germline. The J segment lost 4 bases and the V segment lost 5 bases, leaving 8 bases of the junction unmatched. The CDR3 consists of 16 residues. DNA for the CDR3: TGTGCCAGCAGTCTCGCGGGAGGGGATACCACCGGGGAGCTGTTTTTT. Amino acids: CASSLAGGDTTGELFF. The complete variable domain, with remaining parts taken from reference TRBV28 and TRBJ2-2, reads DVKVTQSSRYLVKRTGEKVFLECVQDMDHENMFWYRQDPGLGLRLIYFSYDVKMKEKGDIPEGYSVSREKKERFSLILESASTNQTSMYLCASSLAGGDTTGELFFGEGSRLTVL.

In nucleotides, the CDR3 is TGCGCCAGCAGCCAATCGCGAGGGGGACAGCCTTATGGCTACACCTTC. Translation: CASSQSRGGQPYGYTF. The chain is built from TRBV4-3 and TRBJ1-2; 7 nucleotides match TRBD1. Looked up from germline, CDR1 is LGHNA and CDR2 is YSLEER. There are 16 residues in the CDR3. The V segment lost 2 bases and the J segment 5 bases; nucleotides outside the gene matches: 11.

CDR3 protein: CASSRDSYEQYF. The CDR3 DNA is TGTGCCAGCAGTCGGGACAGCTACGAGCAGTACTTC. The chain has TRBV6-5 and TRBJ2-7; 7 nucleotides match TRBD1. The CDR3 spans 12 residues. CDR1 and CDR2 (germline): MNHEY, SVGAGI. V was pared by 5 bases and J by 3 bases, with 1 base of the junction left unmatched.

This clone is a singleton in its sample. This sequence joins TRBV19 and TRBJ2-1; 9 bases map to TRBD2. The CDR3 is 18 amino acids. V shed 1 base and J 4 bases; nucleotides not matched to a gene: 11. CDR1 is LNHDA, CDR2 SQIVND, per germline (reference sequence). CDR3 in amino acids: CASSIGRAGGTLYNEQFF. The CDR3 DNA reads TGTGCCAGTAGTATAGGTAGAGCGGGGGGTACCTTGTACAATGAGCAGTTCTTC. Filled out from reference TRBV19 and TRBJ2-1, the complete variable domain reads DGGITQSPKYLFRKEGQNVTLSCEQNLNHDAMYWYRQDPGQGLRLIYYSQIVNDFQKGDIAEGYSVSREKKESFPLTVTSAQKNPTAFYLCASSIGRAGGTLYNEQFFGPGTRLTVL.

The rearrangement links TRBV19 to TRBJ1-5; TRBD1 agrees at 12 bases. CDR3 length: 16 residues. The V and J ends lost 7 bases and 2 bases, in that order; junction bases with no gene match: 6. Germline V gene lookup returns CDR1 LNHDA and CDR2 SQIVND (reference sequence). The DNA for the CDR3 is TGTGCCAGTATTGGGACAGGGGGCTCGGGCAATCAGCCCCAGCATTTT. It encodes CASIGTGGSGNQPQHF.

The chain employs TRBV7-9 and TRBJ2-7; 11 positions agree with TRBD2. The trim removed 6 bases at V and 4 bases at J, leaving 11 bases unmatched. This CDR3 region has 16 residues. Per the germline V gene, CDR1 is SEHNR and CDR2 is FQNEAQ (reference sequence). CDR3 amino acids: CASRRLAGGRRYEQYF. The DNA for the CDR3 is TGTGCCAGCAGGAGGCTAGCGGGGGGCCGTAGATACGAGCAGTACTTC.

CDR3 in DNA: TGTGCCAGCAGTTACCAGGGTGGTCAAGAGACCCAGTACTTC. Amino acid sequence: CASSYQGGQETQYF. V usage is TRBV6-5 and J usage is TRBJ2-5; possible D gene TRBD1, 5 bases. Trimming took off 2 bases at V and 2 bases at J, with 9 bases between the two ends. The CDR3 extends over 14 amino acids. Germline V gene data show CDR1 as MNHEY and CDR2 as SVGAGI.

The chain is built from TRBV4-3 and TRBJ1-5; D ambiguous. The CDR3 contains 14 residues. Germline CDR1 reads LGHNA; CDR2 reads YSLEER. With 4 bases removed from V and 2 bases from J, the gap between germline ends came to 9 bases. For the CDR3, the DNA is TGCGCCAGCAGCCTCAACCCGGGCAATCAGCCCCAGCATTTT. Its translation: CASSLNPGNQPQHF.

This clone was counted a few times. V gene TRBV6-4 combines with J gene TRBJ2-3; D might be TRBD2 (7 bases). V lost 2 bases to trimming and J lost 2 bases, with 8 bases between them. The length of the CDR3 is 14 residues. The germline V gene encodes CDR1 MRHNA and CDR2 SNTAGT. CDR3 DNA: TGTGCCAGCAGTGACGGGGGGGCCACAGATACGCAGTATTTT. This encodes CASSDGGATDTQYF.

This chain links TRBV7-3 with TRBJ1-1; TRBD1 might be the D (5 bases). Trimming removed 5 bases at V and 13 bases at J, with 20 bases between. This CDR3 has 13 amino acids. Germline-derived CDR1 and CDR2 are SGHTA and FQGTGA. The CDR3 DNA reads TGTGCCAGCAGCGACGCTAGACAGTCCTCATTTTTCTTT. This sequence encodes CASSDARQSSFFF.

The genes are TRBV9 and TRBJ1-1, with TRBD1 identical over 9 bases. This CDR3 region has 14 residues. With V trimmed by 8 bases and J by 4 bases, 9 bases remained unmatched. The germline CDR1 and CDR2 sequences are SGDLS and YYNGEE. The CDR3 DNA follows: TGTGCCAGTTCCGGGACAGGGCTGAGCACTGAAGCTTTCTTT. Protein: CASSGTGLSTEAFF. Supplemented by reference TRBV9 and TRBJ1-1, the full variable domain reads DSGVTQTPKHLITATGQRVTLRCSPRSGDLSVYWYQQSLDQGLQFLIQYYNGEERAKGNILERFSAQQFPDLHSELNLSSLELGDSALYFCASSGTGLSTEAFFGQGTRLTVV.

With respect to this clone: A read error may account for a junction end that differs from germline. The rearrangement joins TRBV2 to TRBJ2-5, with 8 positions matching TRBD2. The CDR3 consists of 11 residues. Looked up from germline, CDR1 is SNHLY and CDR2 is FYNNEI. The CDR3 DNA follows: TGTGCCAGCCGGGTCGGGGGGGAAAACAACTTC. Protein: CASRVGGENNF.

This clone was found a few times. The rearrangement links TRBV6-5 to TRBJ2-7, with 9 bases fitting TRBD2. V was pared by 7 bases and J by 3 bases, with 10 bases of the junction left unmatched. Germline V gives CDR1 MNHEY, CDR2 SVGAGI. The CDR3 contains 15 residues. CDR3 nucleotide sequence: TGTGCCAGCACCGACTGGGCTAGCGGGGACTACGAGCAGTACTTC. This sequence encodes CASTDWASGDYEQYF.

The V gene is TRBV15, the J gene TRBJ1-1; D not certain. The V and J ends lost 8 bases and 0 bases respectively, with 10 bases between them. Germline V gene lookup returns CDR1 LNHNV and CDR2 YYDKDF (reference sequence). CDR3 length equals 13 residues. The CDR3 DNA reads as TGTGCCACCCGACACGACATGAACACTGAAGCTTTCTTT. This encodes CATRHDMNTEAFF.

The chain combines TRBV4-2 with TRBJ1-1; 7 bases match TRBD1. The CDR3 is 12 amino acids. CDR1 and CDR2 (germline): LGHNA, YNFKEQ. With V trimmed by 5 bases and J by 5 bases, 2 bases remained unmatched. The CDR3 bases are TGTGCCAGCAGCAGGGGGCGAACTGAAGCTTTCTTT. It is translated as CASSRGRTEAFF.

There are a few counts of this clone. The J gene is TRBJ1-1, the V gene TRBV28, with TRBD1 matching 8 bases. Germline CDR1 and CDR2: MDHEN and SYDVKM. The CDR3 runs to 14 residues. Unmatched junction bases numbered 7, after V lost 6 bases and J lost 4 bases. The CDR3 DNA reads as TGTGCCAGCAGAATAACAGGGGGAGTCACTGAAGCTTTCTTT. Translating gives CASRITGGVTEAFF.

DNA of the CDR3: TGTGCCAGCAGCTTGGATGTAACAGGGAACACCGGGGAGCTGTTTTTT. It codes for CASSLDVTGNTGELFF. The chain has TRBV5-4 and TRBJ2-2, with D possibly TRBD1 on 5 matching bases. The CDR3 has 16 residues. The V gene's germline CDR1 is SGHNT and CDR2 YYREEE (reference sequence). V was cut by 0 bases and J by 1 base, with 10 bases left in between.

The V and J genes are TRBV5-1 and TRBJ1-6, with D perhaps matching TRBD1 (5 bases). Per germline, CDR1 SGHRS and CDR2 YFSETQ. There are 14 residues in the CDR3. V was pared by 2 bases and J by 10 bases, with 13 bases between. CDR3 sequence: CASSFGQGGSPLHF. CDR3 coding DNA: TGCGCCAGCAGCTTTGGGCAGGGTGGCTCACCCCTCCACTTT.

This rearrangement joins TRBV28 to TRBJ2-7, with 10 bases matching TRBD1. V lost 6 bases to trimming and J lost 7 bases; unmatched junction nucleotides: 15. The CDR3 consists of 16 residues. Germline V gives CDR1 MDHEN, CDR2 SYDVKM. The CDR3 region is CASRSLAGTGAGEQYF. In DNA, the CDR3 is TGTGCCAGCAGGTCTCTGGCCGGGACAGGGGCGGGGGAGCAGTACTTC.

The rearrangement links TRBV6-5 to TRBJ2-3; the match to TRBD1 covers 7 bases. This CDR3 spans 14 amino acids. The trim removed 4 bases at V and 4 bases at J, leaving 5 bases unmatched. The V gene's germline CDR1 is MNHEY and CDR2 SVGAGI. The DNA of the CDR3 is TGTGCCAGCAGTTTACAGGGGTGGGCAGATACGCAGTATTTT. This sequence encodes CASSLQGWADTQYF.

The rearrangement links TRBV6-1 to TRBJ2-7; D gene ambiguous. Germline CDR1 MNHNS, CDR2 SASEGT. Trimming left V 7 bases short and J 2 bases short, with 12 bases between. CDR3 length equals 13 residues. Here the CDR3 reads CASTLLEAYEQYF. CDR3 DNA sequence: TGTGCCAGCACTTTGCTCGAGGCCTACGAGCAGTACTTC.

The V gene is TRBV4-3, the J gene TRBJ1-1; D ambiguous. The CDR3 runs 16 residues. Germline loops: CDR1 LGHNA, CDR2 YSLEER. Trimming left V 1 base short and J 4 bases short, with 16 bases between. The CDR3 sequence is CASSQVGLQPPTEAFF. CDR3 nucleotides: TGCGCCAGCAGCCAAGTTGGGCTACAGCCACCCACTGAAGCTTTCTTT.

J is TRBJ2-7 and V is TRBV30; possible D gene TRBD2, 6 bases. V was cut by 0 bases and J by 2 bases, with 17 bases left in between. Germline CDR1 is GTSNPN and CDR2 is SVGIG (reference sequence). The CDR3 is made up of 16 amino acids. CDR3 residues: CAWSVLRRGRTYEQYF. The CDR3 DNA sequence: TGTGCCTGGAGTGTACTGAGGAGGGGACGGACCTACGAGCAGTACTTC.

The rearrangement links TRBV5-6 to TRBJ2-2; TRBD2 matches at 9 bases. Germline V lookup: CDR1 SGHDT, CDR2 YYEEEE. This CDR3 region has 15 residues. V lost 5 bases to trimming and J lost 1 base; unmatched junction nucleotides: 3. The CDR3 sequence is CASRKTSGNTGELFF. The CDR3 DNA sequence: TGTGCCAGCAGGAAGACTAGCGGGAACACCGGGGAGCTGTTTTTT. Full variable domain (outside the CDR3, taken from reference TRBV5-6 and TRBJ2-2): DAGVTQSPTHLIKTRGQQVTLRCSPKSGHDTVSWYQQALGQGPQFIFQYYEEEERQRGNFPDRFSGHQFPNYSSELNVNALLLGDSALYLCASRKTSGNTGELFFGEGSRLTVL.

The V call is TRBV30, the J call TRBJ1-2; no reliable D call. The germline CDR1 and CDR2 sequences are GTSNPN and SVGIG (reference sequence). Trimming stripped 7 bases from V and 8 bases from J, with 17 bases between. The CDR3 has 12 residues. CDR3 coding DNA: TGTGCCTTCCCAAAGAGTGTTCGGGGCTACACCTTC. Translating gives CAFPKSVRGYTF.

The chain combines TRBV5-1 with TRBJ2-1; unclear D gene. The V and J ends lost 3 bases and 4 bases respectively, with 5 bases between them. The CDR3 is 12 residues long. Germline-derived CDR1 and CDR2 are SGHRS and YFSETQ. The DNA of the CDR3 is TGCGCCAGCAGCTCCAATTACAATGAGCAGTTCTTC. Translated, it gives CASSSNYNEQFF.

The chain combines TRBV5-1 with TRBJ2-1; the match to TRBD2 covers 14 bases. V gave up 4 bases and J gave up 6 bases; unmatched junction bases: 6. In germline, CDR1 is SGHRS, CDR2 YFSETQ. There are 16 residues in the CDR3. CDR3 residues: CASSNGLAGGPNEQFF. The DNA for the CDR3 is TGCGCCAGCAGCAACGGACTAGCGGGGGGCCCCAATGAGCAGTTCTTC.

The chain's CDR3 is CASSVRGQGSPLHF. CDR3 in DNA: TGTGCCAGCAGTGTGAGGGGACAGGGTTCACCCCTCCACTTT. The J gene is TRBJ1-6, the V gene TRBV2, with 9 bases lining up with TRBD1. Germline V gives CDR1 SNHLY, CDR2 FYNNEI. CDR3 length: 14 amino acids. Germline trimming cut 4 bases from V and 9 bases from J; bases unmatched to any gene: 4.